The 14 T cell receptor beta chains presented below share a single source sample, sequenced in a study of T-cell reconstitution after alpha-beta-depleted transplantation in children. TCRbeta library preparation incorporated unique molecular identifiers. TCRdb reprocessed the PCR reads via MiXCR and lists one record per CDR3 protein. Among roughly 610,000 distinct CDR3 sequences listed, 8% to 11% were seen once. The sample consisted of PBMCs from the stem cell graft donor, taken from the stem cell graft. Source of these receptors: a human donor who donated a stem cell graft to a child with acute myeloid leukemia.

This chain connects TRBV11-2 to TRBJ2-1; D is possibly TRBD2 (6 bases). Germline loops: CDR1 SGHAT, CDR2 FQNNGV. This CDR3 is 14 amino acids long. V was cut by 5 bases and J by 9 bases, with 17 bases left in between. In nucleotides, the CDR3 is TGTGCCAGCAGCATCCGCCCGGAGGGCCTTGAGCAGTTCTTC. This gives the protein CASSIRPEGLEQFF. The full variable domain, in which reference TRBV11-2 and TRBJ2-1 provide the parts outside the CDR3, is EAGVAQSPRYKIIEKRQSVAFWCNPISGHATLYWYQQILGQGPKLLIQFQNNGVVDDSQLPKDRFSAERLKGVDSTLKIQPAKLEDSAVYLCASSIRPEGLEQFFGPGTRLTVL.

This clonotype has only a few counts. V is TRBV29-1 and J is TRBJ1-1; D gene ambiguous. The CDR3 has 13 residues. Germline V gene sequence: CDR1 SQVTM, CDR2 ANQGSEA. V was clipped by 4 bases and J by 4 bases, with 13 bases between them. DNA for the CDR3: TGCAGCGTTGTCAGAGGGTTGGGCACTGAAGCTTTCTTT. Translation: CSVVRGLGTEAFF.

This clonotype has at least ten counts. This chain connects TRBV28 to TRBJ2-5, with D maybe TRBD1 (5 bases). The germline V and J ends were trimmed by 5 bases and 9 bases, with 13 bases remaining between them. The CDR3 has 12 residues. Germline CDR1 MDHEN, CDR2 SYDVKM. Written as DNA, the CDR3 is TGTGCCAGCAGTACAGTGGACATGCCCCAGTACTTC. This codes for CASSTVDMPQYF.

This clonotype appeared a few times. This rearrangement joins TRBV4-2 to TRBJ2-5, with 11 positions matching TRBD2. This CDR3 is built from 17 residues. Germline values: CDR1 LGHNA, CDR2 YNFKEQ. Germline trimming cut 0 bases from V and 4 bases from J; bases unmatched to any gene: 7. The CDR3 here is CASSQDIAGGPRETQYF. DNA for the CDR3: TGTGCCAGCAGCCAAGATATAGCGGGAGGGCCCCGAGAGACCCAGTACTTC.

This clonotype was counted only a few times. The CDR3, as DNA: TGCAGCGTTCAGACTAGCGGGAGTCGTTTCATTCAGTACTTC. Translating it yields CSVQTSGSRFIQYF. The genes are TRBV29-1 and TRBJ2-4, with 12 bases aligning to TRBD2. J lost 9 bases, V lost 5 bases, and 8 bases had no gene match. The CDR3 runs to 14 residues. Looked up from germline, CDR1 is SQVTM and CDR2 is ANQGSEA.

The chain combines TRBV20-1 with TRBJ2-1; 11 bases agree with TRBD2. Germline loops: CDR1 DFQATT, CDR2 SNEGSKA (reference sequence). This CDR3 is built from 17 residues. Germline trimming cut 0 bases from V and 8 bases from J; bases unmatched to any gene: 12. CDR3 region: CSARDWGLADLRHEQFF. The CDR3 bases are TGCAGTGCTAGAGATTGGGGACTAGCGGATTTGCGCCATGAGCAGTTCTTC.

V usage is TRBV9 and J usage is TRBJ1-3; no definite D call. From germline, CDR1 is SGDLS and CDR2 YYNGEE. Between the trimmed V and J ends, which lost 3 bases and 4 bases, there was a span of 20 bases. The CDR3 loop spans 17 amino acids. Here the CDR3 DNA reads TGTGCCAGCAGCGAACCCCTCCGTGGGGTTGAGGGAAACACCATATATTTT. It encodes CASSEPLRGVEGNTIYF.

In this sample, this clonotype turned up many times. This chain joins TRBV7-2 and TRBJ2-7; 9 positions match TRBD2. The CDR3 has 14 residues. Germline V lookup: CDR1 SGHTA, CDR2 FQGNSA. Germline trimming cut 4 bases from V and 2 bases from J; bases unmatched to any gene: 3. The CDR3 DNA sequence: TGTGCCAGCAGCTCGGGACTAGCACCCTACGAGCAGTACTTC. Translated: CASSSGLAPYEQYF. Looking up the rest from reference TRBV7-2 and TRBJ2-7 gives the full variable domain: GAGVSQSPSNKVTEKGKDVELRCDPISGHTALYWYRQSLGQGLEFLIYFQGNSAPDKSGLPSDRFSAERTGGSVSTLTIQRTQQEDSAVYLCASSSGLAPYEQYFGPGTRLTVT.

This clonotype appeared a few times. The chain combines TRBV20-1 with TRBJ2-3; perhaps D is TRBD1 or TRBD2 (6 bases each). From germline, CDR1 is DFQATT and CDR2 SNEGSKA (reference sequence). V was trimmed by 3 bases and J by 2 bases, leaving 12 bases between them. The CDR3 extends over 14 amino acids. The CDR3 loop reads CSARTGLFTDTQYF. The CDR3 DNA sequence: TGCAGTGCTAGGACAGGACTATTCACAGATACGCAGTATTTT.

This clonotype was detected only a few times. J is TRBJ1-1 and V is TRBV5-1; D is unclear. V was cut by 7 bases and J by 8 bases, with 12 bases left in between. This CDR3 has 11 amino acids. Germline V CDR1 and CDR2: SGHRS, YFSETQ. CDR3 nucleotides: TGCGCCAGCCGTCGGGCGGCCGAAGCTTTCTTT. Its translation is CASRRAAEAFF.

The sample holds a few counts of this clonotype. This rearrangement joins TRBV7-9 to TRBJ1-1, with D unclear. Deletions cut 4 bases from V and 4 bases from J, with 13 bases between. The CDR3 has 14 residues. CDR1 SEHNR and CDR2 FQNEAQ come from the germline V gene (reference sequence). The CDR3 coding sequence is TGTGCCAGCAGCTCCAGAAGGGCGGGCACTGAAGCTTTCTTT. This gives the protein CASSSRRAGTEAFF.

The chain recombines TRBV28 with TRBJ2-2; 8 bases are shared with TRBD1. Trimming removed 7 bases from V and 6 bases from J; junction bases left unmatched: 4. The length of the CDR3 is 13 residues. Germline V gene data show CDR1 as MDHEN and CDR2 as SYDVKM. This CDR3 is CASNLQGAGELFF. The CDR3 nucleotides read TGTGCCAGCAACTTACAGGGGGCCGGGGAGCTGTTTTTT.

This clonotype has ten or more counts. J is TRBJ2-1 and V is TRBV12-3 or TRBV12-4, with TRBD2 matching 9 bases. This CDR3 is 15 amino acids long. V was pared by 4 bases and J by 8 bases, with 9 bases of the junction left unmatched. This CDR3 reads CASSWNRGRAHEQFF. The CDR3 DNA sequence: TGTGCCAGCAGTTGGAATCGCGGGAGGGCACATGAGCAGTTCTTC.

This chain connects TRBV28 to TRBJ1-1, with D possibly being TRBD1 (6 bases). CDR1 and CDR2 from the germline V gene are MDHEN and SYDVKM. V lost 4 bases and J 11 bases, leaving 11 bases between the germline ends. The CDR3 runs to 11 residues. The CDR3 is CASSWAGDAFF. The CDR3, as DNA: TGTGCCAGCAGTTGGGCAGGGGATGCTTTCTTT.